This TCR beta chain was captured in a study of graft-versus-host responses after intestinal transplantation. Data came from immunoSEQ multiplex PCR; TCRdb stores just in-frame clones and leaves some out. The sample has around 21,000 clones, about 57% seen once. The CDR3 extends over 15 amino acids. Germline V gene lookup returns CDR1 SGHNT and CDR2 YYREEE (reference sequence). V shed 4 bases and J shed 3 bases, with 17 bases lying between them. Study observations and caveats: Recipient marrow showed GvH clones, some seen first in ileum or blood.

The sequenced sample was alloreactive CD4+ T cells from a mixed lymphocyte reaction culture, obtained before intestinal transplant. Sample subset: CFSE-low proliferating T cells sorted from roughly six-day pre-transplant mixed lymphocyte reaction (GvH or HvG direction). The chain carries TRBV5-4 and TRBJ2-7, with D possibly TRBD1 on 6 matching bases. This receptor was identified in a human patient who received an intestinal transplant. This chain's CDR3 is CASSRTGHGRYEQYF. The CDR3 region has the DNA TGTGCCAGCAGCCGAACGGGACACGGTCGCTACGAGCAGTACTTC.